This entry is about one T cell receptor (beta chain). Other DNA sequences from this sample encode an identical CDR3 as well. TCRdb keeps only in-frame clones here, not all; method: immunoSEQ multiplex PCR. The sample carries roughly 63,000 clones, 70% to 90% recorded once. The data derive from a study of OX40 agonist ivuxolimab in advanced cancers. The length of the CDR3 is 14 residues. The germline V gene has CDR1 SNHLY and CDR2 FYNNEI. The V and J ends lost 3 bases and 7 bases, in that order; junction bases with no gene match: 1. V usage is TRBV2 and J usage is TRBJ2-2; TRBD2 agrees at 11 bases. The receptor comes from an adult with an advanced solid tumor such as melanoma, head and neck, liver or kidney cancer. The material was CD4+ or CD8+ T cells sorted from blood, obtained in a trial of the OX40 agonist ivuxolimab. The CDR3 coding sequence is TGTGCCAGCAGTGAGACTAGCGGGGACGGGGAGCTGTTTTTT. Its protein is CASSETSGDGELFF.